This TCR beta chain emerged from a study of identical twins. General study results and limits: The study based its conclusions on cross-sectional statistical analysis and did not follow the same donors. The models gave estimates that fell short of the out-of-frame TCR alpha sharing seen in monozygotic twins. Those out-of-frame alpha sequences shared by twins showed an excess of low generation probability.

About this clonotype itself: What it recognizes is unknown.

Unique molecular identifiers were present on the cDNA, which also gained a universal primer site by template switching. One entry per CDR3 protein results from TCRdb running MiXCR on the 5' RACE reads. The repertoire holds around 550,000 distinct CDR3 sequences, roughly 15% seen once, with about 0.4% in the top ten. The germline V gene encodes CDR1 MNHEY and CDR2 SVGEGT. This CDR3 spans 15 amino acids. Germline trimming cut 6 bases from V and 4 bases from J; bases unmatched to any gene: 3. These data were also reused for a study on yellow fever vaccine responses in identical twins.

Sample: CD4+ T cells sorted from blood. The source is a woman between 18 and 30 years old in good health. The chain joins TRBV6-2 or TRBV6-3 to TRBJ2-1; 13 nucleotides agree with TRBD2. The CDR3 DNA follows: TGTGCCAGCAGACGACTAGCGGGAGGATACAATGAGCAGTTCTTC. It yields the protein CASRRLAGGYNEQFF.